This TCR beta chain was observed in a study of T cells after yellow fever vaccination. On the study more broadly: It was SMART-Seq v4 Ultra Low Input that prepared the fractions with low cell numbers.

This clonotype was observed a handful of times. Antigen: not known. Study-wide results and caveats: After the booster, over 95% of CD4 and roughly nine tenths of CD8 primary-response clones were re-detected. Clonotype sharing between CD4 and CD8 compartments was small. Abundant clonotypes (contaminants from the bulk population) could be present in FACS-sorted repertoires.

MiXCR was run by TCRdb on the 5' RACE reads, yielding one entry per CDR3 protein. The data show nearly 550,000 distinct CDR3 sequences, 15% to 20% seen once. The TCR was taken from a man aged 25 to 45 who received the YFV17D yellow fever vaccine. Sequenced here: PBMCs, sampled 15 days after the yellow fever booster vaccination.

The CDR3 region is CASSPYAAGVVNEQFF. CDR3 nucleotide sequence: TGTGCCAGCAGCCCCTACGCAGCGGGAGTTGTCAATGAGCAGTTCTTC. The chain joins TRBV7-2 to TRBJ2-1; the match to TRBD2 covers 8 bases. CDR3 size: 16 residues. Germline values: CDR1 SGHTA, CDR2 FQGNSA. V shed 5 bases and J 6 bases; nucleotides not matched to a gene: 12.